The 10 T cell receptor beta chains in this list originate from one sample, sequenced in a study of T cells in Graves' hyperthyroidism and ophthalmopathy. Amplified TCR beta CDR3 regions came from RNA transcripts. First-round RT-PCR targeting the TCR CDR3 was performed with the HTBI primer set. Using its own MiXCR run on the multiplex PCR reads, TCRdb lists one record per CDR3 protein. The table includes about 52,000 distinct CDR3 sequences, roughly half detected once. The sequencing sample was made of blood. These TCRs come from a woman aged 50 to 60 with Graves' ophthalmopathy.

The chain links TRBV7-7 to TRBJ2-4; 8 bases align to TRBD2. The junction had 3 bases not matched to a gene; V was cut back by 1 base and J by 10 bases. CDR3 length: 13 residues. Germline V CDR1 and CDR2: SSHAT, FNYEAQ (reference sequence). The CDR3, as DNA: TGTGCCAGCAGCTTAGGGGGACTAGGGATTCAGTACTTC. Protein sequence: CASSLGGLGIQYF.

This clonotype was detected a few times. One end of the junction varies from germline; a read error may be responsible. The rearrangement uses TRBV24-1 and TRBJ2-7; the match to TRBD1 covers 8 bases. CDR3 length: 15 amino acids. Per germline, CDR1 KGHDR and CDR2 SFDVKD. CDR3 nucleotides: TGCGCCACCAGTGATGCCACGACAGGGGCCTACGAGCAGTACTTC. Translation: CATSDATTGAYEQYF.

This clonotype was found many times. The V gene is TRBV7-9, the J gene TRBJ2-3, with D perhaps TRBD1 (5 bases). This CDR3 region has 17 residues. Deletions cut 5 bases from V and 2 bases from J, with 20 bases between. CDR1 and CDR2 (germline): SEHNR, FQNEAQ (reference sequence). CDR3 coding DNA: TGTGCCAGCAGCCACGGCAGGGCGGCCCTATACACAGATACGCAGTATTTT. Translated: CASSHGRAALYTDTQYF.

The chain carries TRBV25-1 and TRBJ2-5, with no clear D. V lost 3 bases, J lost 2 bases, and 19 bases lay in between. Germline assignment: CDR1 MGHDK and CDR2 SYGVNS. This CDR3 has 17 residues. CDR3 sequence: CASSDRSSSVEQETQYF. CDR3 nucleotide sequence: TGTGCCAGCAGTGACAGGAGTAGCTCGGTGGAACAAGAGACCCAGTACTTC.

The chain couples TRBV15 to TRBJ2-7, with D unresolved. The germline CDR1 and CDR2 sequences are LNHNV and YYDKDF (reference sequence). This CDR3 spans 15 amino acids. The V gene lost 1 base and the J gene lost 2 bases, with 12 bases spanning the gap. CDR3 region: CATSRVGGGTYEQYF. As DNA, the CDR3 is TGTGCCACCAGCAGAGTCGGTGGCGGCACCTACGAGCAGTACTTC.

This clonotype was counted ten times or more. This clone may be a read error of a much larger clone one base away. The chain joins TRBV7-8 to TRBJ2-6; D call uncertain. The CDR3 runs to 15 residues. CDR1 is SGHVS and CDR2 is FQNEAQ in the germline V gene. The CDR3 is CAGSLATSGANVLTF. The CDR3 DNA is TGTGCCGGCAGCTTAGCTACATCTGGGGCCAACGTCCTGACTTTC.

This clonotype has more than one count but fewer than ten. The chain carries TRBV5-1 and TRBJ2-7, with 9 bases lining up with TRBD2. With V trimmed by 2 bases and J by 5 bases, 11 bases remained unmatched. The CDR3 extends over 16 amino acids. Germline V gene sequence: CDR1 SGHRS, CDR2 YFSETQ. CDR3 nucleotide sequence: TGCGCCAGCAGCTTAGTACCAGAGACTAGCGGCCACGAGCAGTACGTC. Its translation is CASSLVPETSGHEQYV.

The CDR3 sequence is CASSQQARNQPQHF. The CDR3 region has the DNA TGTGCCAGCTCACAACAGGCGCGAAATCAGCCCCAGCATTTT. The V call is TRBV18, the J call TRBJ1-5; D is perhaps TRBD1 (5 bases). CDR3 length equals 14 residues. Trimming cost V 4 bases and J 4 bases, with 11 bases left between them. CDR1 KGHSH and CDR2 LQKENI come from the germline V gene.

The chain carries TRBV7-7 and TRBJ1-5; maybe TRBD1 (5 bases). The ends were cut back, 5 bases at V and 11 bases at J, with 22 bases in the middle. The CDR3 is 15 residues long. Germline assignment: CDR1 SSHAT and CDR2 FNYEAQ (reference sequence). The chain's CDR3 is CASSPTGTQQETQHF. The CDR3 DNA is TGTGCCAGCAGCCCCACCGGGACCCAACAAGAGACCCAGCATTTT.

The genes are TRBV20-1 and TRBJ2-3; D may be TRBD2 (6 bases). Germline CDR1 DFQATT, CDR2 SNEGSKA (reference sequence). The CDR3 length is 12 residues. V was pared by 3 bases and J by 4 bases, with 8 bases between. The DNA of the CDR3 is TGCAGTGCTAGTGGGACTTCAGATACGCAGTATTTT. It codes for CSASGTSDTQYF.